This T cell receptor beta chain was documented in a study of T cells in localized non-small cell lung cancer. Germline V gene sequence: CDR1 MNHEY, CDR2 SMNVEV (reference sequence). V was pared by 2 bases and J by 4 bases, with 3 bases of the junction left unmatched. There are 14 residues in the CDR3. This clone was counted only a few times. What it recognizes is unknown. Study-wide results and limits: In uninvolved adjacent lung, T cell clonality reached its highest value, exceeding tumor.

Profiling relied on immunoSEQ multiplex PCR, and the TCRdb table lists in-frame clones only, not all of them. Of 90,000 or so clones listed, over 80% are singletons. The gene calls are TRBV27 and TRBJ1-1; 8 bases match TRBD1. The source of this sequence is a man aged 40 to 75 with stage I squamous cell lung carcinoma. The input for sequencing was peripheral blood, taken before any cancer treatment. The CDR3 protein is CASSLGQGGTEAFF. CDR3 in DNA: TGTGCCAGCAGTTTAGGACAGGGAGGCACTGAAGCTTTCTTT.